Following are 23 T cell receptor beta chains from one sample sequenced in a study of cytomegalovirus exposure and HLA in healthy donors. PCR used 60 Vbeta primers and 13 Jbeta primers. Sequenced by immunoSEQ multiplex PCR; TCRdb stores in-frame clones only, minus some. The sample has over 200,000 clones, under 90% seen once. What was sequenced was PBMCs. These receptor sequences come from a human donor in good health.

The chain is built from TRBV11-2 and TRBJ1-1; D is unclear. This CDR3 has 16 amino acids. CDR1 and CDR2 (germline): SGHAT, FQNNGV. The V end lost 2 bases, the J end lost 5 bases, and 18 bases lay between the germline ends. CDR3 amino acids: CASSLWLGGGGTEAFF. The CDR3 nucleotides read TGTGCCAGCAGCTTATGGCTCGGCGGAGGAGGGACTGAAGCTTTCTTT.

This clone has more than one count but fewer than ten. The rearrangement links TRBV10-3 to TRBJ2-7; 8 positions match TRBD1. After removal of 6 bases from V and 4 bases from J, the junction contained 8 bases not matched to a gene. Germline lookup yields CDR1 ENHRY and CDR2 SYGVKD. The CDR3 is made up of 14 amino acids. The CDR3 DNA reads TGTGCCATCAGGGAAGGACAGGGAATATACGAGCAGTACTTC. Translated: CAIREGQGIYEQYF.

The chain uses TRBV10-1 and TRBJ1-3; TRBD1 is a possible D gene (6 bases). Trimming cost V 3 bases and J 3 bases, with 9 bases left between them. Per the germline V gene, CDR1 is WNHNN and CDR2 is SYGVQD (reference sequence). The CDR3 runs to 14 residues. In nucleotides, the CDR3 is TGCGCCAGCAGTGAAGGCAGGGGTGGAAACACCATATATTTT. Its protein is CASSEGRGGNTIYF.

V is TRBV7-6 and J is TRBJ2-7; 8 bases align to TRBD1. Looked up from germline, CDR1 is SGHVS and CDR2 is FNYEAQ. V lost 5 bases to trimming and J lost 6 bases; unmatched junction nucleotides: 12. The CDR3 runs to 15 residues. The CDR3 region has the DNA TGTGCCAGCAGCCCCATCGTTCAGGGGGCAGGCGAGCAGTACTTC. Amino acids: CASSPIVQGAGEQYF.

This clone was found a few times. V is TRBV19 and J is TRBJ1-5, with D maybe TRBD1 (6 bases). CDR1 is LNHDA and CDR2 is SQIVND in the germline V gene (reference sequence). This CDR3 comprises 14 residues. Trimming stripped 6 bases from V and 1 base from J, with 10 bases between. The DNA of the CDR3 is TGTGCCAGTAGGATACAGGGAAGCAATCAGCCCCAGCATTTT. Translation gives CASRIQGSNQPQHF. Based on the CDR3 plus reference TRBV19 and TRBJ1-5, the full variable domain is DGGITQSPKYLFRKEGQNVTLSCEQNLNHDAMYWYRQDPGQGLRLIYYSQIVNDFQKGDIAEGYSVSREKKESFPLTVTSAQKNPTAFYLCASRIQGSNQPQHFGDGTRLSIL.

About this clone itself: One end of the junction varies from germline; a read error may be responsible. The gene calls are TRBV7-7 and TRBJ2-2; a weak D match, TRBD1 (5 bases). Germline assignment: CDR1 SSHAT and CDR2 FNYEAQ (reference sequence). The CDR3 has 14 amino acids. The CDR3, as DNA: TGTGCTAGCAGCTTAGACAGCTACACCGGGGAGCTGTTTTTT. Encoded protein: CASSLDSYTGELFF.

This chain uses TRBV4-2 with TRBJ2-2; a possible D gene is TRBD2 (7 bases). The germline V and J ends were trimmed by 2 bases and 5 bases, with 21 bases remaining between them. CDR3 length: 18 residues. Germline V lookup: CDR1 LGHNA, CDR2 YNFKEQ. The CDR3 is CASSQMSRGGLGTGELFF. For the CDR3, the DNA is TGTGCCAGCAGCCAAATGAGCAGGGGAGGGTTGGGAACCGGGGAGCTGTTTTTT.

This sequence joins TRBV27 and TRBJ2-7; TRBD1 matches at 11 bases. Trimming at V came to 3 bases and at J to 0 bases, leaving 4 bases not matched to a gene. Germline lookup yields CDR1 MNHEY and CDR2 SMNVEV (reference sequence). There are 16 residues in the CDR3. CDR3 amino acids: CASSFGTGGLSYEQYF. The CDR3 DNA is TGTGCCAGCAGTTTCGGGACAGGGGGTCTCTCCTACGAGCAGTACTTC.

J is TRBJ2-5 and V is TRBV6-1; D not resolved. The CDR3 extends over 13 amino acids. Looked up from germline, CDR1 is MNHNS and CDR2 is SASEGT. Trimming left V 8 bases short and J 2 bases short, with 12 bases between. DNA for the CDR3: TGTGCCAGCCTCCGACACCGACAAGAGACCCAGTACTTC. Its protein product is CASLRHRQETQYF.

Only one count was recorded for this clone. This rearrangement joins TRBV10-1 to TRBJ2-3; 15 nucleotides agree with TRBD2. The germline CDR1 and CDR2 sequences are WNHNN and SYGVQD (reference sequence). This CDR3 has 18 residues. The trim removed 2 bases at V and 11 bases at J, leaving 14 bases unmatched. CDR3 sequence (DNA): TGCGCCAGCAGTGAGCCGGGACTAGCGGGAGGCATTGGTGGGATGCAGTATTTT. This translates into CASSEPGLAGGIGGMQYF.

The rearrangement uses TRBV5-1 and TRBJ2-3; D may be TRBD2 (5 bases). The CDR3 has 15 residues. The germline V gene encodes CDR1 SGHRS and CDR2 YFSETQ. V was pared by 0 bases and J by 2 bases, with 10 bases between. CDR3 loop: CASSLAAANTDTQYF. DNA of the CDR3: TGCGCCAGCAGCTTGGCAGCGGCAAACACAGATACGCAGTATTTT. Combining the CDR3 with reference TRBV5-1 and TRBJ2-3 gives the whole variable domain KAGVTQTPRYLIKTRGQQVTLSCSPISGHRSVSWYQQTPGQGLQFLFEYFSETQRNKGNFPGRFSGRQFSNSRSEMNVSTLELGDSALYLCASSLAAANTDTQYFGPGTRLTVL.

This clone was observed a single time. The chain combines TRBV18 with TRBJ2-2; 9 bases match TRBD1. Germline V gene sequence: CDR1 KGHSH, CDR2 LQKENI. CDR3 length equals 15 residues. J was trimmed by 0 bases and V by 4 bases; bases with no gene match: 0. Here the CDR3 DNA reads TGTGCCAGCTCACGGACAGGGGCGAACACCGGGGAGCTGTTTTTT. This gives the protein CASSRTGANTGELFF.

The V gene is TRBV21-1, the J gene TRBJ2-7; the table's TRBD1 call for D was not verified on the DNA. TRBV21-1 is a pseudogene. This CDR3 is built from 15 residues. This chain's CDR3 is CASSKGTGVLYEQYF. The CDR3 DNA reads TGTGCCAGCAGCAAAGGAACAGGGGTCCTTTACGAGCAGTACTTC.

The V call is TRBV7-2, the J call TRBJ2-7; no clear D. The V and J ends lost 0 bases and 2 bases respectively, with 11 bases between them. Germline V gene lookup returns CDR1 SGHTA and CDR2 FQGNSA. The CDR3 spans 15 residues. DNA for the CDR3: TGTGCCAGCAGCTTAGCGCTGGGCCTCGCCTACGAGCAGTACTTC. It is translated as CASSLALGLAYEQYF. The variable domain in full, with the rest retrieved from reference TRBV7-2 and TRBJ2-7, is GAGVSQSPSNKVTEKGKDVELRCDPISGHTALYWYRQSLGQGLEFLIYFQGNSAPDKSGLPSDRFSAERTGGSVSTLTIQRTQQEDSAVYLCASSLALGLAYEQYFGPGTRLTVT.

In DNA form, the CDR3 reads TGTGCCATCAGTCAAGGCGGGGGACCTGAAGCTTTCTTT. Encoded protein: CAISQGGGPEAFF. The chain combines TRBV10-3 with TRBJ1-1; D is perhaps TRBD1 (5 bases). This CDR3 spans 13 amino acids. With 5 bases removed from V and 6 bases from J, the gap between germline ends came to 13 bases. From germline, CDR1 is ENHRY and CDR2 SYGVKD.

The rearrangement uses TRBV5-1 and TRBJ1-6, with TRBD1 matching 10 bases. The CDR3 runs to 15 residues. Germline V gene lookup returns CDR1 SGHRS and CDR2 YFSETQ. Losses at the gene ends were 4 bases for V and 8 bases for J; bases not matched to a gene: 6. The CDR3 DNA sequence: TGCGCCAGCAGCGAGGGACAGGGGATTGATTCACCCCTCCACTTT. Translating gives CASSEGQGIDSPLHF.

The V and J genes are TRBV7-3 and TRBJ2-1; TRBD2 aligns across 8 bases. The length of the CDR3 is 14 residues. Germline lookup yields CDR1 SGHTA and CDR2 FQGTGA. V shed 0 bases and J 13 bases; nucleotides not matched to a gene: 8. DNA for the CDR3: TGTGCCAGCAGCTTAACGGCAGCGGGAGCTGTTCAGTTCTTC. Its translation: CASSLTAAGAVQFF.

The chain recombines TRBV19 with TRBJ1-4; no clear D. Per the germline V gene, CDR1 is LNHDA and CDR2 is SQIVND (reference sequence). Trimming removed 5 bases from V and 0 bases from J, with 10 bases in between. The CDR3 covers 15 residues. The CDR3 DNA sequence: TGTGCCAGTAGTTCCGGGTTTACAACTAATGAAAAACTGTTTTTT. Its protein product is CASSSGFTTNEKLFF.

The V and J genes are TRBV5-1 and TRBJ2-1; 7 bases fit TRBD2. The CDR3 is 17 amino acids. Germline CDR1 and CDR2: SGHRS and YFSETQ. Trimming took 0 bases from V and 0 from J; bases not matched to a gene: 6. The chain's CDR3 is CASSLASGSSSYNEQFF. As DNA, the CDR3 is TGCGCCAGCAGCTTGGCTAGCGGTTCCAGCTCCTACAATGAGCAGTTCTTC.

The gene calls are TRBV28 and TRBJ2-7; the match to TRBD2 covers 14 bases. CDR3 size: 15 residues. The V gene end was trimmed by 5 bases and the J gene end by 7 bases; junction bases not matched to a gene: 7. Germline values: CDR1 MDHEN, CDR2 SYDVKM. The CDR3 is CASSPGTSGSREQYF. Written as DNA, the CDR3 is TGTGCCAGCAGTCCCGGGACTAGCGGGAGCAGGGAGCAGTACTTC.

V gene TRBV2 combines with J gene TRBJ1-3, with D maybe TRBD1 (6 bases). Germline CDR1 is SNHLY and CDR2 is FYNNEI. This CDR3 contains 15 residues. Between the trimmed V and J ends, which lost 5 bases and 1 base, there was a span of 12 bases. The CDR3 sequence: CASSTEGGSGNTIYF. CDR3 bases: TGTGCCAGCAGTACCGAAGGGGGTTCTGGAAACACCATATATTTT.

The rearrangement uses TRBV28 and TRBJ1-2, with a weak D call TRBD1 (5 bases). The CDR3 spans 14 residues. V lost 6 bases and J lost 6, with 17 bases in between. Looked up from germline, CDR1 is MDHEN and CDR2 is SYDVKM. CDR3 protein: CASSVSGTAHGYTF. In DNA, the CDR3 is TGTGCCAGCAGCGTCTCCGGGACTGCTCATGGCTACACCTTC.

Only one count was recorded for this clone. The chain couples TRBV5-1 to TRBJ2-1; 9 bases agree with TRBD2. This CDR3 contains 16 residues. The ends lost 4 bases at V and 7 bases at J; junction bases unmatched: 12. The germline V gene encodes CDR1 SGHRS and CDR2 YFSETQ. The CDR3 here is CASSGNVGLAVNEQFF. In DNA, the CDR3 is TGCGCCAGCAGCGGCAATGTGGGACTAGCTGTGAATGAGCAGTTCTTC.